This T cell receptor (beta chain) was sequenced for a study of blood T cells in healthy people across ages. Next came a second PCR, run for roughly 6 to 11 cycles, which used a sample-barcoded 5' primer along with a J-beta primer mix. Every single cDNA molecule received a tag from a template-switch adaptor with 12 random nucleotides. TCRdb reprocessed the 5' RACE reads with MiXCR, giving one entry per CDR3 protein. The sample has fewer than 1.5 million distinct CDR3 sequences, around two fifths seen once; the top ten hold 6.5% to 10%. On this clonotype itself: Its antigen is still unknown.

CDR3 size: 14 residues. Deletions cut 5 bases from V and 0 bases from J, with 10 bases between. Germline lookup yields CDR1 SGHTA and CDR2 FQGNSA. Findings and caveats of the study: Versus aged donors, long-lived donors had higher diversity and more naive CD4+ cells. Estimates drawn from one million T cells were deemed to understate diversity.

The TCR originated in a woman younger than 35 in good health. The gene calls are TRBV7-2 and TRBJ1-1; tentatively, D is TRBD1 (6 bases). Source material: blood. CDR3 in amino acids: CASSQQGMNTEAFF. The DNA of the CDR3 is TGTGCCAGCAGCCAACAGGGTATGAACACTGAAGCTTTCTTT.